This T cell receptor (beta chain) was observed in a study of blood T cell repertoires in COVID-19. This CDR3 is 11 amino acids long. Deletions cut 7 bases from V and 4 bases from J, with 6 bases between. CDR1 and CDR2 from the germline V gene are SGHRS and YFSETQ. Data came from immunoSEQ multiplex PCR; TCRdb stores just in-frame clones and leaves some out. The sample holds about 190,000 clones, around four fifths seen once. This TCR came from a woman aged 25 to 39 with acute or convalescent COVID-19. Sequencing was carried out using peripheral blood. This sequence joins TRBV5-1 and TRBJ1-3; D gene uncertain. The CDR3 loop is CASAMGNTIYF. The CDR3 DNA follows: TGCGCCAGCGCGATGGGAAACACCATATATTTT. Full variable domain (outside the CDR3, taken from reference TRBV5-1 and TRBJ1-3): KAGVTQTPRYLIKTRGQQVTLSCSPISGHRSVSWYQQTPGQGLQFLFEYFSETQRNKGNFPGRFSGRQFSNSRSEMNVSTLELGDSALYLCASAMGNTIYFGEGSWLTVV.